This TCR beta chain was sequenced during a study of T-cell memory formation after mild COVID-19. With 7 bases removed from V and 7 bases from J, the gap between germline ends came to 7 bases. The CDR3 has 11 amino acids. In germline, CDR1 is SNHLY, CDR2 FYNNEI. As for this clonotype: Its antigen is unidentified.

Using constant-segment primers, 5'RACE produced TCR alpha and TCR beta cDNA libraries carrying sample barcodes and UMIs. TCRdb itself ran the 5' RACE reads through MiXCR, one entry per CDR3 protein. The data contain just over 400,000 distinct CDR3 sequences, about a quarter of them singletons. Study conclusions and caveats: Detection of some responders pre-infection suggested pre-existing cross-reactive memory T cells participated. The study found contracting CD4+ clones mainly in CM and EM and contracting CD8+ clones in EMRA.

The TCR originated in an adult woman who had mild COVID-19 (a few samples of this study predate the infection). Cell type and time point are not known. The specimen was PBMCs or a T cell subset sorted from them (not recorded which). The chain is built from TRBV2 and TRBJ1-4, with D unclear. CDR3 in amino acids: CASNRGEKLFF. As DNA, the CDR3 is TGTGCCAGCAACAGAGGTGAAAAACTGTTTTTT.